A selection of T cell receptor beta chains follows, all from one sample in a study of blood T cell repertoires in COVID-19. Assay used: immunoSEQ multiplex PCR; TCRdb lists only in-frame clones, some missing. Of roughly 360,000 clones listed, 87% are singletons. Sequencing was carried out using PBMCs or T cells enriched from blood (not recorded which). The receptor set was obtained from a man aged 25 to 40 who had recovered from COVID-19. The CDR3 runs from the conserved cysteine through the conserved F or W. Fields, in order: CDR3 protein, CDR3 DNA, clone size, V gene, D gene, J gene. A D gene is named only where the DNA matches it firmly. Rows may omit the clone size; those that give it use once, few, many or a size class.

CDR3: CAWSSGTGDYGYTF
DNA: TGTGCCTGGAGTTCCGGGACAGGGGACTATGGCTACACCTTC
size: .
V: TRBV30
D: TRBD1
J: TRBJ1-2

CDR3: CASSPQGSYEQYF
DNA: TGTGCCAGCAGCCCTCAGGGCTCCTACGAGCAGTACTTC
size: .
V: TRBV2
D: .
J: TRBJ2-7

CDR3: CASSLLGQRDTDTQYF
DNA: TGTGCCAGCAGCTTACTTGGACAGAGAGACACAGATACGCAGTATTTT
size: .
V: TRBV7-2
D: .
J: TRBJ2-3

CDR3: CASSIDRTPNTEAFF
DNA: TGTGCCAGTAGTATAGATCGGACACCCAACACTGAAGCTTTCTTT
size: .
V: TRBV19
D: .
J: TRBJ1-1

CDR3: CASSLRLATDTQYF
DNA: TGTGCCAGCAGCCTACGACTAGCCACAGATACGCAGTATTTT
size: .
V: TRBV7-9
D: TRBD2
J: TRBJ2-3

CDR3: CASSSGGGDEKLFF
DNA: TGTGCCAGCAGCTCCGGGGGGGGAGATGAAAAACTGTTTTTT
size: .
V: TRBV5-4
D: .
J: TRBJ1-4

CDR3: CATSRDSGSGQPQHF
DNA: TGTGCCACCAGCAGAGATTCGGGTTCGGGACAGCCCCAGCATTTT
size: .
V: TRBV15
D: .
J: TRBJ1-5

CDR3: CASSQQAGTGGYGYTF
DNA: TGTGCCAGCAGCCAACAGGCCGGGACAGGGGGCTATGGCTACACCTTC
size: .
V: TRBV4-2
D: TRBD1
J: TRBJ1-2

CDR3: CASSQDLLPGNEQFF
DNA: TGTGCCAGCAGCCAAGACCTACTCCCAGGCAATGAGCAGTTCTTC
size: many
V: TRBV3-1/TRBV3-2
D: .
J: TRBJ2-1

CDR3: CASKQGADGYTF
DNA: TGCGCCAGCAAACAGGGGGCCGATGGCTACACCTTC
size: .
V: TRBV5-1
D: TRBD1
J: TRBJ1-2

CDR3: CASSPSITGQPQHF
DNA: TGTGCCAGCAGTCCATCCATCACGGGTCAGCCCCAGCATTTT
size: .
V: TRBV28
D: .
J: TRBJ1-5

CDR3: CASSIQGDAEAFF
DNA: TGCGCCAGCAGCATACAGGGAGACGCTGAAGCTTTCTTT
size: .
V: TRBV5-1
D: .
J: TRBJ1-1

CDR3: CASSTLQGADYGYTF
DNA: TGTGCCAGCAGTACCTTACAGGGGGCGGACTATGGCTACACCTTC
size: .
V: TRBV27
D: TRBD1
J: TRBJ1-2

CDR3: CAISDGTGGGYTF
DNA: TGTGCCATCAGTGATGGGACAGGGGGTGGCTACACCTTC
size: .
V: TRBV10-3
D: TRBD1
J: TRBJ1-2

CDR3: CASSLDRWGQGRGEKLFF
DNA: TGTGCCAGCAGCTTAGATCGTTGGGGACAGGGAAGAGGTGAAAAACTGTTTTTT
size: once
V: TRBV11-2
D: TRBD1
J: TRBJ1-4

CDR3: CASSLGPGAGELFF
DNA: TGCGCCAGCAGCTTGGGGCCAGGCGCCGGGGAGCTGTTTTTT
size: .
V: TRBV5-1
D: .
J: TRBJ2-2

CDR3: CASSNGSDYGYTF
DNA: TGTGCCAGCAGTAACGGGTCTGACTATGGCTACACCTTC
size: .
V: TRBV12-3/TRBV12-4
D: .
J: TRBJ1-2

CDR3: CASRGQVNTEAFF
DNA: TGTGCCAGCCGAGGACAGGTGAACACTGAAGCTTTCTTT
size: .
V: TRBV11-2
D: TRBD1
J: TRBJ1-1

CDR3: CASSENIQTTDTQYF
DNA: TGTGCCAGCAGCGAAAATATACAGACCACAGATACGCAGTATTTT
size: .
V: TRBV7-7
D: .
J: TRBJ2-3

CDR3: CAISKDRNTEAFF
DNA: TGTGCCATCTCCAAGGACAGAAACACTGAAGCTTTCTTT
size: .
V: TRBV10-3
D: .
J: TRBJ1-1

CDR3: CASREIQGAGYEQYF
DNA: TGTGCCAGCAGGGAAATACAGGGGGCAGGGTACGAGCAGTACTTC
size: .
V: TRBV2
D: TRBD1
J: TRBJ2-7

CDR3: CASSYRTGAQETQYF
DNA: TGTGCCAGCAGCTATAGGACAGGGGCCCAAGAGACCCAGTACTTC
size: .
V: TRBV7-9
D: TRBD1
J: TRBJ2-5

CDR3: CASSVGAEQYEQYF
DNA: TGTGCCAGCAGCGTAGGGGCAGAGCAGTACGAGCAGTACTTC
size: .
V: TRBV9
D: .
J: TRBJ2-7

CDR3: CASSVLSPSSYNSPLHF
DNA: TGCGCCAGCAGTGTGTTGTCCCCTAGCTCCTATAATTCACCCCTCCACTTT
size: .
V: TRBV5-1
D: .
J: TRBJ1-6

CDR3: CASSKGVPLEGHNEKLFF
DNA: TGTGCCAGCAGCAAAGGTGTCCCCCTAGAGGGACATAATGAAAAACTGTTTTTT
size: .
V: TRBV21-1
D: .
J: TRBJ1-4

CDR3: CASSGGQLNYGYTF
DNA: TGTGCCAGCAGCGGGGGACAGCTTAACTATGGCTACACCTTC
size: .
V: TRBV2
D: TRBD1
J: TRBJ1-2

CDR3: CASSPESGGGYGYTF
DNA: TGTGCCAGCAGCCCTGAGAGTGGGGGGGGCTATGGCTACACCTTC
size: .
V: TRBV4-2
D: .
J: TRBJ1-2

CDR3: CASSAQGDRVPF
DNA: TGTGCCAGCAGCGCGCAAGGGGATAGGGTACCCTTT
size: few
V: TRBV2
D: .
J: TRBJ1-1

CDR3: CASSQSGGSFVTEAFF
DNA: TGCGCCAGCAGCCAATCTGGGGGCAGTTTTGTCACTGAAGCTTTCTTT
size: .
V: TRBV4-1
D: .
J: TRBJ1-1

CDR3: CASSPSGQGGNEKLFF
DNA: TGTGCCAGCAGCCCCTCCGGGCAGGGCGGTAATGAAAAACTGTTTTTT
size: .
V: TRBV9
D: .
J: TRBJ1-4

CDR3: CASSAQGAPGEKLFF
DNA: TGTGCCAGCAGCGCTCAGGGGGCCCCGGGTGAAAAACTGTTTTTT
size: .
V: TRBV9
D: TRBD1
J: TRBJ1-4